The 23 T cell receptor beta chains presented below share a single source sample, sequenced in a study of blood T cell repertoires in COVID-19. Profiled with immunoSEQ multiplex PCR; TCRdb holds only in-frame clones, not every one. The table lists about 360,000 clones, 81% of them singletons. Specimen: peripheral blood. Receptors were obtained from a human donor with acute or convalescent COVID-19. The donor label of this sample is uncertain.

CDR3 loop: CASSLNYGYTF. DNA for the CDR3: TGTGCCAGCAGCCTTAACTATGGCTACACCTTC. The chain employs TRBV12-3 or TRBV12-4 and TRBJ1-2; D gene ambiguous. CDR3 length: 11 residues. V was clipped by 6 bases and J by 1 base, with 3 bases between them.

The chain is built from TRBV30 and TRBJ1-3; maybe TRBD1 (6 bases). The CDR3 totals 14 residues. The germline V gene has CDR1 GTSNPN and CDR2 SVGIG (reference sequence). The ends were cut back, 3 bases at V and 4 bases at J, with 13 bases in the middle. The CDR3 reads CAWRHRAPGNTIYF. CDR3 DNA: TGTGCCTGGAGACACAGGGCGCCGGGAAACACCATATATTTT.

The chain employs TRBV2 and TRBJ1-5; D remains unclear. Trimming stripped 3 bases from V and 5 bases from J, with 14 bases between. Germline CDR1 is SNHLY and CDR2 is FYNNEI. The CDR3 has 15 amino acids. The CDR3 sequence is CASSDNNSPYQPQHF. The CDR3 DNA is TGTGCCAGCAGTGATAATAACAGCCCATATCAGCCCCAGCATTTT.

The chain uses TRBV7-9 and TRBJ2-5; no clear D. Trimming pared 4 bases from V and 4 bases from J, leaving 7 bases between. CDR1 and CDR2 (germline): SEHNR, FQNEAQ (reference sequence). The CDR3 is 12 residues long. The CDR3 protein is CASSSQRETQYF. CDR3 DNA sequence: TGTGCCAGCAGCTCCCAGCGAGAGACCCAGTACTTC.

The chain links TRBV18 to TRBJ1-2; tentative D call: TRBD1 (6 bases). Per germline, CDR1 KGHSH and CDR2 LQKENI. The CDR3 covers 14 residues. V shed 3 bases and J shed 8 bases, with 16 bases lying between them. The DNA for the CDR3 is TGTGCCAGCTCACCGATTCAGGGGCTTAGAGGCTACACCTTC. It codes for CASSPIQGLRGYTF.

The chain recombines TRBV27 with TRBJ1-6, with D possibly matching TRBD1 (5 bases). V lost 3 bases to trimming and J lost 7 bases, with 19 bases between them. Germline CDR1 is MNHEY and CDR2 is SMNVEV (reference sequence). The CDR3 is 17 amino acids. The CDR3 coding sequence is TGTGCCAGCAGTTTTGACGTCTGGAGGGGAAACAATTCACCCCTCCACTTT. It is translated as CASSFDVWRGNNSPLHF.

The chain combines TRBV6-5 with TRBJ1-4; D is possibly TRBD1 (5 bases). Germline V lookup: CDR1 MNHEY, CDR2 SVGAGI. The CDR3 has 13 residues. Trimming removed 4 bases at V and 7 bases at J, with 10 bases between. CDR3 amino acids: CASSLTAGEKLFF. In nucleotides, the CDR3 is TGTGCCAGCAGTTTGACAGCTGGTGAAAAACTGTTTTTT.

This clone was recorded many times. This chain joins TRBV7-9 and TRBJ2-3; TRBD2 might be the D (5 bases). The CDR3 totals 17 residues. V was pared by 6 bases and J by 4 bases, with 23 bases between. Germline CDR1 and CDR2: SEHNR and FQNEAQ (reference sequence). The CDR3 DNA follows: TGTGCCAGCAGTCCCGCGAGGCTAGCAGGAACGGCAGATACGCAGTATTTT. It codes for CASSPARLAGTADTQYF.

In this sample, this clone turned up once. V is TRBV6-5 and J is TRBJ1-4, with 7 positions matching TRBD1. This CDR3 has 14 amino acids. The germline CDR1 and CDR2 sequences are MNHEY and SVGAGI. V lost 4 bases and J lost 8; bases outside the gene matches: 7. In nucleotides, the CDR3 is TGTGCCAGCAGTTCTCGGACAGGTATCGAAAAACTGTTTTTT. Its translation is CASSSRTGIEKLFF.

V gene TRBV7-6 combines with J gene TRBJ2-3; the match to TRBD2 covers 8 bases. Germline assignment: CDR1 SGHVS and CDR2 FNYEAQ. Unmatched junction bases numbered 15, after V lost 1 base and J lost 12 bases. The CDR3 loop spans 16 amino acids. The DNA of the CDR3 is TGTGCCAGCAGCTTAGTAGCGAGCGGGGGAAGACCCGACCAGTATTTT. Its translation: CASSLVASGGRPDQYF.

This clone came up once. The V call is TRBV5-4, the J call TRBJ2-3, with TRBD1 as a possible D gene (6 bases). The CDR3 is made up of 15 amino acids. The V and J ends lost 0 bases and 5 bases respectively, with 13 bases between them. Per germline, CDR1 SGHNT and CDR2 YYREEE (reference sequence). The CDR3 spells CASSLGTLRGDTQYF. The CDR3 bases are TGTGCCAGCAGCTTGGGGACCCTCAGGGGAGATACGCAGTATTTT. Drawing the rest from reference TRBV5-4 and TRBJ2-3, the complete variable domain is ETGVTQSPTHLIKTRGQQVTLRCSSQSGHNTVSWYQQALGQGPQFIFQYYREEENGRGNFPPRFSGLQFPNYSSELNVNALELDDSALYLCASSLGTLRGDTQYFGPGTRLTVL.

Only one count was recorded for this clone. The J gene is TRBJ1-2, the V gene TRBV3-1 (or the pseudogene TRBV3-2); TRBD1 is a possible D gene (5 bases). Trimming removed 9 bases from V and 4 bases from J, with 18 bases in between. This CDR3 has 14 amino acids. Looked up from germline, CDR1 is LGHDT and CDR2 is YNNKEL (reference sequence). The CDR3 is CASKASPDIYGYTF. CDR3 nucleotide sequence: TGTGCCAGTAAGGCCAGTCCGGACATCTATGGCTACACCTTC.

The CDR3 DNA reads TGTGCCAGCAGCGGGCGGGACGCAGGGAAAGGCACTGAAGCTTTCTTT. Translated, it gives CASSGRDAGKGTEAFF. The chain is built from TRBV7-6 and TRBJ1-1; TRBD1 is a possible D gene (5 bases). V lost 5 bases and J 4 bases, leaving 20 bases between the germline ends. In germline, CDR1 is SGHVS, CDR2 FNYEAQ. The CDR3 is 16 residues long.

The V gene is TRBV6-5, the J gene TRBJ1-4, with TRBD1 matching 8 bases. Germline V CDR1 and CDR2: MNHEY, SVGAGI. Trimming at V came to 4 bases and at J to 10 bases, leaving 11 bases not matched to a gene. The CDR3 sequence is 15 residues long. The CDR3 sequence: CASSWGSGGAGKLFF. In DNA, the CDR3 is TGTGCCAGCAGTTGGGGGTCAGGGGGCGCGGGAAAACTGTTTTTT.

The rearrangement joins TRBV30 to TRBJ2-7, with 9 bases matching TRBD1. The CDR3 length is 13 residues. CDR1 and CDR2 from the germline V gene are GTSNPN and SVGIG (reference sequence). After removal of 5 bases from V and 2 bases from J, the junction contained 4 bases not matched to a gene. DNA for the CDR3: TGTGCCTGGGCGGGACAGGGTCCCTACGAGCAGTACTTC. This sequence encodes CAWAGQGPYEQYF.

V gene TRBV3-1 (or the pseudogene TRBV3-2) combines with J gene TRBJ1-2; D gene uncertain. Per germline, CDR1 LGHDT and CDR2 YNNKEL (reference sequence). V was trimmed by 0 bases and J by 7 bases, leaving 18 bases between them. There are 16 residues in the CDR3. CDR3 DNA: TGTGCCAGCAGCCAAGATGCTCCTAAGAGGTCCTCTGGCTACACCTTC. It encodes CASSQDAPKRSSGYTF.

The CDR3 region is CASRDSINSPLHF. CDR3 sequence (DNA): TGTGCCAGCAGGGACAGCATAAATTCACCCCTCCACTTT. The chain combines TRBV12-3 or TRBV12-4 with TRBJ1-6, with D possibly matching TRBD1 (6 bases). V lost 6 bases, J lost 7 bases, and 10 bases lay in between. CDR3 length: 13 residues.

V gene TRBV14 combines with J gene TRBJ1-2; tentative D call: TRBD1 (6 bases). The length of the CDR3 is 15 residues. From germline, CDR1 is SGHDN and CDR2 FVKESK. The V end was cut by 5 bases, the J end by 5 bases, with 18 bases between. The DNA of the CDR3 is TGTGCCAGCAGCGAACAGGGTTTTTCGTCGTATGGCTACACCTTC. Translated, it gives CASSEQGFSSYGYTF.

This clone was seen once. The same CDR3 arises from other DNA sequences in this sample as well. The chain has TRBV18 and TRBJ1-5; TRBD1 aligns across 7 bases. This CDR3 has 14 residues. Trimming took 2 bases from V and 2 from J; bases not matched to a gene: 0. Germline V gene lookup returns CDR1 KGHSH and CDR2 LQKENI. The CDR3 coding sequence is TGTGCCAGCTCACCAACAGGGGGCAATCAGCCCCAGCATTTT. It codes for CASSPTGGNQPQHF.

This clone was observed a handful of times. The V and J genes are TRBV7-6 and TRBJ1-5; D perhaps matches TRBD1 (6 bases). Trimming took off 6 bases at V and 5 bases at J, with 20 bases between the two ends. Looked up from germline, CDR1 is SGHVS and CDR2 is FNYEAQ. The length of the CDR3 is 16 residues. CDR3 nucleotide sequence: TGTGCCAGCAGACCAACAGGGAAGGGCTATTATCAGCCCCAGCATTTT. Translating it yields CASRPTGKGYYQPQHF.

The V and J genes are TRBV5-1 and TRBJ2-2; tentatively, D is TRBD1 (6 bases). This CDR3 is 16 amino acids long. CDR1 is SGHRS and CDR2 is YFSETQ in the germline V gene. V dropped 3 bases and J dropped 1 base, with 13 bases sitting between them. The chain's CDR3 is CASSSPGTQNTGELFF. CDR3 in DNA: TGCGCCAGCAGCTCGCCCGGGACACAGAACACCGGGGAGCTGTTTTTT.

The V and J genes are TRBV20-1 and TRBJ1-6; tentatively, D is TRBD1 (5 bases). The CDR3 is 15 amino acids. V lost 3 bases and J 11 bases, leaving 20 bases between the germline ends. Germline V gene data show CDR1 as DFQATT and CDR2 as SNEGSKA (reference sequence). CDR3 bases: TGCAGTGCTAGTAGTAGTAGGCAGGGCTTGCCACCCCTCCACTTT. Amino acid sequence: CSASSSRQGLPPLHF.

The chain links TRBV10-2 to TRBJ1-1, with TRBD1 matching 9 bases. Germline assignment: CDR1 WSHSY and CDR2 SAAADI. CDR3 length: 13 residues. Unmatched junction bases numbered 1, after V lost 4 bases and J lost 4 bases. The CDR3 sequence is CASSGQGGTEAFF. The CDR3 DNA reads TGCGCCAGCAGTGGACAGGGGGGCACTGAAGCTTTCTTT.